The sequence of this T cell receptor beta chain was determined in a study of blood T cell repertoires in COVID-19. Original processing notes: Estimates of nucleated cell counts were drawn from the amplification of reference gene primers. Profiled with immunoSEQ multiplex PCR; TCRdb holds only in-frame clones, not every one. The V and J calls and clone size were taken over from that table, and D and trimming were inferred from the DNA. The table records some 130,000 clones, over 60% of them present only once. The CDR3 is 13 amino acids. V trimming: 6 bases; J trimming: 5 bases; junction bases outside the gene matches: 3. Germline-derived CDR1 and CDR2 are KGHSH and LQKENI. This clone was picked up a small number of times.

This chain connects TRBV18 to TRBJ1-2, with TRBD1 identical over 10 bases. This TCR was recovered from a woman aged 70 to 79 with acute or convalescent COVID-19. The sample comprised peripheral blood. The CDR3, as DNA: TGTGCCAGCTCCCGGGACAGGGGTTATGGCTACACCTTC. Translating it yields CASSRDRGYGYTF.